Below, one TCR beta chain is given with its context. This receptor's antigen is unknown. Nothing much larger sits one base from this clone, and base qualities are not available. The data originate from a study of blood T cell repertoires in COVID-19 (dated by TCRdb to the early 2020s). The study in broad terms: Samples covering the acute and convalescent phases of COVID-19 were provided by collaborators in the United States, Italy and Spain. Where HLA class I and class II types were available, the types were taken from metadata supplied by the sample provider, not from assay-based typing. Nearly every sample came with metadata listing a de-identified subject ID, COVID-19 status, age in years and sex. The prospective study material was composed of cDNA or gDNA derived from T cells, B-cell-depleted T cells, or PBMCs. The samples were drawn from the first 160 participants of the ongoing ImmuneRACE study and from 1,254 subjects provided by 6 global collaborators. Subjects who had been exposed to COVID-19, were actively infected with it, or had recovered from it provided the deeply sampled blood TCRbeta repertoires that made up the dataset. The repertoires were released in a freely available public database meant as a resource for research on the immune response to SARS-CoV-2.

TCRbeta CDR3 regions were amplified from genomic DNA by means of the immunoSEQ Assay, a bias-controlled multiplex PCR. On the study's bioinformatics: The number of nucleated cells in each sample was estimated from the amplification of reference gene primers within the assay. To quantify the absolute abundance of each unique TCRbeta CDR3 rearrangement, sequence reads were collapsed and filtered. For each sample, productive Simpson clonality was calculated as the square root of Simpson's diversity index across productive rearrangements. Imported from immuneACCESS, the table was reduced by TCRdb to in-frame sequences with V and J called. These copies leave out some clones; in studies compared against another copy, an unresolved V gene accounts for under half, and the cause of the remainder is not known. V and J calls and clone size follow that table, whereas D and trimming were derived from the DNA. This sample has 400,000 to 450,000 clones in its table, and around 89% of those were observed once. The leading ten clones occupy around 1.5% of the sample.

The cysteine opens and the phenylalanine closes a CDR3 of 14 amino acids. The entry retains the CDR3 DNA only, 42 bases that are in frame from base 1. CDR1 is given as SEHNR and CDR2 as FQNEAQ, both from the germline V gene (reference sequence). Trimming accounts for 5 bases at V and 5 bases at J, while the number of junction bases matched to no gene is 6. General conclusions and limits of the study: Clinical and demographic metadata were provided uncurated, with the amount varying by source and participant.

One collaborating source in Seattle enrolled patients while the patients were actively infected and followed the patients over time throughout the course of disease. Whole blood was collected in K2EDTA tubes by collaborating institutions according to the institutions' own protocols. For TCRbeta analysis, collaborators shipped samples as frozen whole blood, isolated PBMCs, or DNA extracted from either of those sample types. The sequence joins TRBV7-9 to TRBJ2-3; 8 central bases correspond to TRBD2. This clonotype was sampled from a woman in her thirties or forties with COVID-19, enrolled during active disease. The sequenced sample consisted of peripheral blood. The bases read TGTGCCAGCAGCGCACGGGGGGGCCAAGATACGCAGTATTTT. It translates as CASSARGGQDTQYF.